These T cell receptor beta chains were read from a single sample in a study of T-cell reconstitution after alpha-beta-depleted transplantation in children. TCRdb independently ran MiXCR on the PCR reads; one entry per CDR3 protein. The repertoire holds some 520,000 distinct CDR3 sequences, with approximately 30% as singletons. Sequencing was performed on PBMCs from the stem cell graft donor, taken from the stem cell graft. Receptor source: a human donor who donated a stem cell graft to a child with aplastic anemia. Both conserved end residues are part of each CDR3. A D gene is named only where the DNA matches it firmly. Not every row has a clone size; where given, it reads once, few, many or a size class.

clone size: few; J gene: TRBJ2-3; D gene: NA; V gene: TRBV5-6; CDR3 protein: CASSLVHTDTQYF; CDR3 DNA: TGTGCCAGCAGCTTGGTGCACACAGATACGCAGTATTTT
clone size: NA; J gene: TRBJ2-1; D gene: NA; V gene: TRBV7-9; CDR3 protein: CASSLGSRSSYNEQFF; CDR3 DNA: TGTGCCAGCAGCTTGGGTTCGCGGAGCTCCTACAATGAGCAGTTCTTC
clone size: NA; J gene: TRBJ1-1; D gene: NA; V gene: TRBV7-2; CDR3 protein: CASSLVGSTEDFF; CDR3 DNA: TGTGCCAGCAGCTTAGTGGGTAGTACAGAGGATTTCTTT
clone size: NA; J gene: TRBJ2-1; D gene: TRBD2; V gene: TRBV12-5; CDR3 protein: CASGSPGTSGYNEQFF; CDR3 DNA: TGTGCTAGTGGTTCCCCCGGGACTAGCGGCTACAATGAGCAGTTCTTC
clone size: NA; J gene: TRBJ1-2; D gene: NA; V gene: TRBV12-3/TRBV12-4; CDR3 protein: CASSQGRDYGYTF; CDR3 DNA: TGTGCCAGCAGCCAGGGGCGGGACTATGGCTACACCTTC
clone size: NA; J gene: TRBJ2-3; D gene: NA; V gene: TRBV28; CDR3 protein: CAALAPSTDTQYF; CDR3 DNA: TGTGCCGCCCTAGCGCCTAGCACAGATACGCAGTATTTT
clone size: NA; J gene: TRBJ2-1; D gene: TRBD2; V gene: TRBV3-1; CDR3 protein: CASSQGTSWGGEQFF; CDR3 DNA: TGTGCCAGCAGCCAAGGGACTAGTTGGGGCGGTGAGCAGTTCTTC
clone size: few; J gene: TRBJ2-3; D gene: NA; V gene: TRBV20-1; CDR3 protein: CSARLRVPDTQYF; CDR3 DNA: TGCAGTGCTAGACTTAGAGTTCCCGATACGCAGTATTTT
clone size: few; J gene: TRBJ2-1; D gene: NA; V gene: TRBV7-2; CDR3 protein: CASSLRSGQPNEQFF; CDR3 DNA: TGTGCCAGCAGCTTAAGAAGCGGGCAACCCAATGAGCAGTTCTTC
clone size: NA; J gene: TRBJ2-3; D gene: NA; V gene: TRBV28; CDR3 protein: CASSPSSIGGTDTQYF; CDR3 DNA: TGTGCCAGCAGTCCCAGTTCCATCGGCGGCACAGATACGCAGTATTTT
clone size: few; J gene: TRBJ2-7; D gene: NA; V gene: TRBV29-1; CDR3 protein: CSVEDQQGGQQYF; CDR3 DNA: TGCAGCGTTGAAGATCAACAGGGAGGCCAGCAGTACTTC
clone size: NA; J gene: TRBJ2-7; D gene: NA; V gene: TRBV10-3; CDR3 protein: CASGPQSEQYF; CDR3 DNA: TGTGCCTCCGGCCCCCAATCCGAGCAGTACTTC
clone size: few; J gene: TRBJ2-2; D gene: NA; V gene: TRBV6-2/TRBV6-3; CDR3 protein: CASSRPGGNTGELFF; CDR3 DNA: TGTGCCAGCAGTCGTCCCGGGGGAAACACCGGGGAGCTGTTTTTT
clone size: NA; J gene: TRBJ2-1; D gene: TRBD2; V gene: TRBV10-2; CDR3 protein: CASTETSSSQQQFF; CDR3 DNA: TGCGCCAGCACTGAGACTAGCTCAAGCCAGCAGCAGTTCTTC
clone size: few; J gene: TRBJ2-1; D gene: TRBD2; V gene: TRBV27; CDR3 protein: CASSLYSPPSASGRSDYNEQFF; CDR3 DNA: TGTGCCAGCAGTTTATATTCGCCGCCGAGTGCTAGCGGGAGATCGGACTACAATGAGCAGTTCTTC
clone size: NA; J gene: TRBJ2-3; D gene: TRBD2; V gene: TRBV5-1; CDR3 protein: CASSWGGAASGLGTQYF; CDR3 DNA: TGCGCCAGCAGCTGGGGGGGTGCTGCTTCAGGTCTCGGTACGCAGTATTTT
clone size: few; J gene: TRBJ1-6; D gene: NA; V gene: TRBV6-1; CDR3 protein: CASTISGGLNSPLHF; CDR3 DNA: TGTGCCAGCACTATCTCGGGGGGCTTGAATTCACCCCTCCACTTT
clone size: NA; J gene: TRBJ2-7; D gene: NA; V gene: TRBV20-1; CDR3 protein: CSARDYRVAYEQYF; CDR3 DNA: TGCAGTGCTAGAGATTACAGGGTAGCCTACGAGCAGTACTTC
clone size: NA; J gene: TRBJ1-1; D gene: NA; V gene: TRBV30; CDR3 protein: CAWSVAPMNTEAFF; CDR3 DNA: TGTGCCTGGAGTGTGGCTCCGATGAACACTGAAGCTTTCTTT
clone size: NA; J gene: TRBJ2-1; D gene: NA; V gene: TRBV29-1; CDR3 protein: CSGAAGLYEQFF; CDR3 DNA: TGCAGCGGGGCGGCAGGGTTGTATGAGCAGTTCTTC
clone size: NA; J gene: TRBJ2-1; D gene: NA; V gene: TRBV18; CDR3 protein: CASSPFSGPEGFF; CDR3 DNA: TGTGCCAGCTCACCATTTTCCGGGCCTGAGGGGTTCTTC
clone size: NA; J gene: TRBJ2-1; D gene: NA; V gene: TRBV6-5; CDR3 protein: CASSYSLAGNEQFF; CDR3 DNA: TGTGCCAGCAGTTACTCACTCGCTGGGAATGAGCAGTTCTTC
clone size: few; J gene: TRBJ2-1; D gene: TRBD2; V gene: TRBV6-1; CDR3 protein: CASRPTRAGVLINEQFF; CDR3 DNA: TGTGCCAGCAGACCCACAAGAGCGGGAGTATTAATCAATGAGCAGTTCTTC
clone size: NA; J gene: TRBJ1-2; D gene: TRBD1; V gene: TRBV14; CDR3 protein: CASSQGTGVHGYTF; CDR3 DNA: TGTGCCAGCAGCCAAGGGACAGGGGTTCATGGCTACACCTTC
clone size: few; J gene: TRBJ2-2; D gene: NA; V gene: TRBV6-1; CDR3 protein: CASSQNPAFFSDTNTGELFF; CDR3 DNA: TGTGCCAGCAGTCAAAACCCAGCTTTCTTTTCGGATACGAACACCGGGGAGCTGTTTTTT
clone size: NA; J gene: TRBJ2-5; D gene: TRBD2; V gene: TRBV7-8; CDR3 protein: CASSLATSGRETQYF; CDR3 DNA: TGTGCCAGCAGCTTAGCAACTAGCGGGAGAGAGACCCAGTACTTC
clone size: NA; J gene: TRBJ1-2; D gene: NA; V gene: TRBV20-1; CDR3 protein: CSASYPPGPQRPYGYTF; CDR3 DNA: TGCAGTGCTAGTTATCCCCCGGGACCGCAAAGGCCTTATGGCTACACCTTC
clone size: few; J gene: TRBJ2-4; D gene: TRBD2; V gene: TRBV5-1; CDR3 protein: CASSLGGGDIQYF; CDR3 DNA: TGCGCCAGCAGCTTGGGCGGGGGAGACATTCAGTACTTC
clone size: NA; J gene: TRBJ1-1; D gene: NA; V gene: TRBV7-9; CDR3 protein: CAIVQGSAFF; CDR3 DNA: TGTGCCATCGTACAGGGTTCCGCTTTCTTT
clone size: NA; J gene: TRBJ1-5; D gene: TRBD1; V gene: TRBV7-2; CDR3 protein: CASSAGQGGQPQHF; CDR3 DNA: TGTGCCAGCAGCGCCGGACAGGGCGGTCAGCCCCAGCATTTT
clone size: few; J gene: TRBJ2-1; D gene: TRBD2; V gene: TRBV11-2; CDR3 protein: CASSLMSGGNEQFF; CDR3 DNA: TGTGCCAGCAGCTTAATGAGCGGGGGTAATGAGCAGTTCTTC
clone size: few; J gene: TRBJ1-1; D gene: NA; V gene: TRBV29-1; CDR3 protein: CSVYAGTEAFF; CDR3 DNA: TGCAGCGTTTATGCCGGCACTGAAGCTTTCTTT
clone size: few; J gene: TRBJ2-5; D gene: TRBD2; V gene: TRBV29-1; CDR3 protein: CSYCRLAGPPGETQYF; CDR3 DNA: TGCAGCTACTGCAGACTAGCGGGCCCCCCGGGGGAGACCCAGTACTTC
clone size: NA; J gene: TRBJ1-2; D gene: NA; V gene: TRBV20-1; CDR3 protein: CSARDPARSYYGYTF; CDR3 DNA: TGCAGTGCTAGAGATCCAGCCAGGTCCTATTATGGCTACACCTTC
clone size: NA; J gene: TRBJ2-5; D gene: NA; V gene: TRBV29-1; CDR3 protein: CSVEERAETQYF; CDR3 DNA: TGCAGCGTTGAGGAGCGGGCGGAGACCCAGTACTTC
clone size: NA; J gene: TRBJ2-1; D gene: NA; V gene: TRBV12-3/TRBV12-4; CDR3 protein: CASSHDPEFYNEQFF; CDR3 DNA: TGTGCCAGCAGCCACGACCCCGAGTTTTACAATGAGCAGTTCTTC
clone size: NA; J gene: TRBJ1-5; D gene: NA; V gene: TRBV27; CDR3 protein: CASSPGTSTGPGWPQHF; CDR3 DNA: TGTGCCAGCAGTCCAGGAACATCCACAGGACCGGGGTGGCCCCAGCATTTT
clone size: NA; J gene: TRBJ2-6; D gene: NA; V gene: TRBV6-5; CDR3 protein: CASSYHTNSGANVLTF; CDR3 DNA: TGTGCCAGCAGTTACCATACGAACTCTGGGGCCAACGTCCTGACTTTC
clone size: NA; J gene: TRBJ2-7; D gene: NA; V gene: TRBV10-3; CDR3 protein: CAISESEALQEQYF; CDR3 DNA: TGTGCCATCAGTGAGTCGGAGGCCTTACAGGAGCAGTACTTC
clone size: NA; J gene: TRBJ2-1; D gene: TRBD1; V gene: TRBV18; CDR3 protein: CASSPDGTAYNEQFF; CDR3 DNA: TGTGCCAGCTCCCCCGACGGGACAGCCTACAATGAGCAGTTCTTC
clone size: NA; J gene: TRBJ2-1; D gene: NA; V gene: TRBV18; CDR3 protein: CASSLAEGSNEQFF; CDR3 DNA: TGTGCCAGCTCACTAGCAGAAGGGAGCAATGAGCAGTTCTTC
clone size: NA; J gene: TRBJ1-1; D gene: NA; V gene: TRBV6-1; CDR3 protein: CASSDKDKMNTEAFF; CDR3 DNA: TGTGCCAGCAGCGACAAGGACAAGATGAACACTGAAGCTTTCTTT
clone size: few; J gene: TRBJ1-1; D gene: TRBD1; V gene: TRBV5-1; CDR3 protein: CASSLQGQGANTEAFF; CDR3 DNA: TGCGCCAGCAGCTTGCAAGGACAGGGGGCGAATACTGAAGCTTTCTTT
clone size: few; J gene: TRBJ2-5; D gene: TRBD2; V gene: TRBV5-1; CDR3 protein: CASTSSGIRETQYF; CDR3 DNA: TGCGCCAGCACGAGCAGCGGGATTCGGGAGACCCAGTACTTC
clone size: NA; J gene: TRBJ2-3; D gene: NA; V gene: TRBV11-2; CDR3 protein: CASSFHHASSTDTQYF; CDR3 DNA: TGTGCCAGCAGCTTCCACCATGCCTCTAGCACAGATACGCAGTATTTT
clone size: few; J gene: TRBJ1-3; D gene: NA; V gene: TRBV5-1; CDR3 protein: CASSLDSGEVRGNTIYF; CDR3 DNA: TGCGCCAGCAGCTTGGACTCGGGGGAGGTGAGAGGAAACACCATATATTTT
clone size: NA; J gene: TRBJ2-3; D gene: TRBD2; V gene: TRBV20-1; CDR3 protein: CSAGRGGTDTQYF; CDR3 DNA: TGCAGTGCGGGTCGGGGGGGCACAGATACGCAGTATTTT
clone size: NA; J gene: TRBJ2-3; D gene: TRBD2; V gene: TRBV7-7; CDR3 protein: CASSPVGTTLTFADTQYF; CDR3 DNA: TGTGCCAGCAGCCCGGTTGGGACTACCCTGACTTTCGCAGATACGCAGTATTTT
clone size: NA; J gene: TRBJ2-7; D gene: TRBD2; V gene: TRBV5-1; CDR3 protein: CASSSFRTSGSYEQYF; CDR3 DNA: TGCGCCAGCAGCTCCTTCCGGACTAGCGGTTCCTACGAGCAGTACTTC
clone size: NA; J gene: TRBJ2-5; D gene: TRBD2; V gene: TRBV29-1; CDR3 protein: CSAEPTSGTSIETQYF; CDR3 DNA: TGCAGCGCCGAGCCGACTAGCGGGACGTCGATAGAGACCCAGTACTTC
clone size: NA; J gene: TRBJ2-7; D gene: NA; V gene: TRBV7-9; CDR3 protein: CASSWDIYYEQYF; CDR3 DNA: TGTGCCAGCAGCTGGGACATCTACTACGAGCAGTACTTC
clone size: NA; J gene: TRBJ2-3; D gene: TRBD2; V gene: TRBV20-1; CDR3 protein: CSAESLAGGTDTQYF; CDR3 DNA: TGCAGTGCGGAATCACTAGCGGGAGGAACAGATACGCAGTATTTT
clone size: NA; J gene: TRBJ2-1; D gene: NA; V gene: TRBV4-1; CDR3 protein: CASSQGPDEQFF; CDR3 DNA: TGCGCCAGCAGCCAAGGGCCCGATGAGCAGTTCTTC
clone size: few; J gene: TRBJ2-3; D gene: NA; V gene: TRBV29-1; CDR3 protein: CSCEEITDTQYF; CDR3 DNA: TGCAGCTGTGAGGAAATCACAGATACGCAGTATTTT
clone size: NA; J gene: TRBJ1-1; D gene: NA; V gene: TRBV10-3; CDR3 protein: CAINTQGRNTEAFF; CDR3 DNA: TGTGCCATCAACACACAGGGCCGGAACACTGAAGCTTTCTTT
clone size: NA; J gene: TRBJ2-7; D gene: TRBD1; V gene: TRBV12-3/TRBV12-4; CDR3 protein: CASSRDRGPDEQYF; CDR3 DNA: TGTGCCAGCAGTCGGGACAGGGGGCCGGACGAGCAGTACTTC
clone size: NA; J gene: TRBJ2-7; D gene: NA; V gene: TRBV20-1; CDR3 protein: CSARIAAEQYF; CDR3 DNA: TGCAGTGCTAGGATAGCAGCCGAGCAGTACTTC
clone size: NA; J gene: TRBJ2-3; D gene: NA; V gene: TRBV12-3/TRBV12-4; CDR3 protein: CASKVRLARGTDTQYF; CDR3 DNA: TGTGCCAGCAAAGTAAGGCTAGCGAGGGGCACAGATACGCAGTATTTT
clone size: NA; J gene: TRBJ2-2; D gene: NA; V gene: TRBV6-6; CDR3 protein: CGTGGAVGELFF; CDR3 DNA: TGTGGGACTGGAGGAGCAGTCGGGGAGCTGTTTTTT